One TCR beta chain is described in this entry. Antigen specificity is unknown. These data come from a study of cytomegalovirus exposure and HLA in healthy donors. The study's findings and limits: The authors later linked a missense DCLRE1C variant to TCR beta V- and J-gene trimming. Later work found that TCR association rates differed between HLA loci; DRB1 had the most and HLA-C the fewest. Reportedly, cytomegalovirus status was diagnosed with high sensitivity and specificity. Associated with cytomegalovirus, according to the listing, were around 160 TCR beta chains.

The germline gives CDR1 LNHDA, CDR2 SQIVND (reference sequence). The length of the CDR3 is 13 residues. The V end was cut by 4 bases, the J end by 6 bases, with 13 bases between. The PCR had 60 Vbeta and 13 Jbeta primers. Libraries were prepared by immunoSEQ multiplex PCR; TCRdb keeps only in-frame clonotypes and omits some of them. This table holds under 150,000 clones, 82% found once. Sequencing input: PBMCs. V and J are TRBV19 and TRBJ2-7; D perhaps matches TRBD2 (6 bases). The sequence derives from a male donor in good health and CMV-seronegative. In nucleotides, the CDR3 is TGTGCCAGTAGTAGGGACTTTGAAAGCGAGCAGTACTTC. Protein product: CASSRDFESEQYF.